This T cell receptor beta chain was captured by sequencing in a study of T-cell memory formation after mild COVID-19. Trimming took off 0 bases at V and 2 bases at J, with 8 bases between the two ends. Germline V gene lookup returns CDR1 SGHRS and CDR2 YFSETQ. The CDR3 is 15 amino acids. On this clonotype itself: The antigen remains unidentified.

Whole-study results and caveats: A second wave of clones peaked on day 37, and their SARS-CoV-2 specificity went unconfirmed. Day 15 to 85 contracting clones showed balanced CD4/CD8; day 15 to 37 expanders favored CD4+.

TCR alpha and TCR beta cDNA libraries with sample barcodes and UMIs came from 5'RACE using constant-segment primers. TCRdb re-called the 5' RACE reads with MiXCR, one entry per CDR3 protein. The table lists about 100,000 distinct CDR3 sequences, about 18% of them singletons. This receptor was taken from a man aged 18 to 30 who had mild COVID-19 (a few samples of this study predate the infection). Cell type and time point are not known. The sequenced material came from PBMCs or a T cell subset sorted from them (not recorded which). The chain joins TRBV5-1 to TRBJ2-2; no clear D gene. Written as DNA, the CDR3 is TGCGCCAGCAGCTTGGCGGTCGGTAACACCGGGGAGCTGTTTTTT. Encoded protein: CASSLAVGNTGELFF.